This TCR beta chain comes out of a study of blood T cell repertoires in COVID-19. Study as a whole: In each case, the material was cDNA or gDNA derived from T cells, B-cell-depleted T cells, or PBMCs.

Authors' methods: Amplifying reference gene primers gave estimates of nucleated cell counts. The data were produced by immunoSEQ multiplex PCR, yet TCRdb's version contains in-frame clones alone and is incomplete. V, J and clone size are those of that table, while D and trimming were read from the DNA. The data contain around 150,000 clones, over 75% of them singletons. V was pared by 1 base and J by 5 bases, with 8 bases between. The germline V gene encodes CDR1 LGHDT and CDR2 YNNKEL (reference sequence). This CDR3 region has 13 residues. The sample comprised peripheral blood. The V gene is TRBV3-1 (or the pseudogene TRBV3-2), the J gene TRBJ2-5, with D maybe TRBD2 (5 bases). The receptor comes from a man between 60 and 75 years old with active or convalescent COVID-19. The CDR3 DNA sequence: TGTGCCAGCAGCCAAGGGACTCAGGAGACCCAGTACTTC. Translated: CASSQGTQETQYF.